Below, 10 T cell receptor beta chains from the same sample are listed, as sequenced in a study of OX40 agonist ivuxolimab in advanced cancers. Sequencing used immunoSEQ multiplex PCR; TCRdb keeps in-frame clones, though not all of them. The data contain approximately 90,000 clones, about 85% of them singletons. This specimen was CD4+ or CD8+ T cells sorted from blood, taken in a trial of the OX40 agonist ivuxolimab. These receptors were obtained from an adult with an advanced solid tumor such as melanoma, head and neck, liver or kidney cancer.

This clone was counted a few times. This chain connects TRBV7-3 to TRBJ1-5; D remains ambiguous. Germline V gene data show CDR1 as SGHTA and CDR2 as FQGTGA. CDR3 length: 20 amino acids. V lost 1 base to trimming and J lost 0 bases, with 22 bases between them. The CDR3 DNA reads as TGTGCCAGCAGCTTAATGGTATCGGGCCGCAGGACTTATAGCAATCAGCCCCAGCATTTT. It translates to CASSLMVSGRRTYSNQPQHF.

The genes are TRBV28 and TRBJ1-2; 8 bases align to TRBD1. Germline CDR1 MDHEN, CDR2 SYDVKM. Trimming removed 4 bases from V and 9 bases from J; junction bases left unmatched: 13. This CDR3 comprises 15 residues. The CDR3 sequence is CASSSTRTGIDRYTF. The CDR3 nucleotides are TGTGCCAGCAGTTCGACCAGGACAGGGATAGATCGCTACACCTTC.

The chain links TRBV7-3 to TRBJ2-7; TRBD1 matches 8 bases. This CDR3 comprises 12 residues. Germline assignment: CDR1 SGHTA and CDR2 FQGTGA. Unmatched junction bases numbered 4, after V lost 6 bases and J lost 6 bases. The chain's CDR3 is CASSSGQGEQYF. The CDR3 DNA reads TGTGCCAGCAGTTCAGGACAGGGCGAGCAGTACTTC.

The V gene is TRBV11-1, the J gene TRBJ2-5, with TRBD1 identical over 9 bases. The CDR3 spans 14 residues. V shed 6 bases and J 1 base; nucleotides not matched to a gene: 3. CDR1 is SGHAT and CDR2 is FQDESV in the germline V gene (reference sequence). The CDR3 sequence: CASRTGGSQETQYF. DNA for the CDR3: TGTGCCAGCAGAACAGGGGGCTCCCAAGAGACCCAGTACTTC. Full variable domain (rest looked up from reference TRBV11-1 and TRBJ2-5): EAEVAQSPRYKITEKSQAVAFWCDPISGHATLYWYRQILGQGPELLVQFQDESVVDDSQLPKDRFSAERLKGVDSTLKIQPAELGDSAMYLCASRTGGSQETQYFGPGTRLLVL.

The chain carries TRBV7-2 and TRBJ2-2; D gene uncertain. The CDR3 consists of 14 residues. Trimming left V 4 bases short and J 7 bases short, with 13 bases between. Germline V gene sequence: CDR1 SGHTA, CDR2 FQGNSA. The CDR3 is CASSSSLSNGELFF. Written as DNA, the CDR3 is TGTGCCAGCAGCTCATCCCTCTCCAACGGGGAGCTGTTTTTT.

The genes are TRBV4-3 and TRBJ2-1; 13 bases are a match to TRBD2. Trimming took 4 bases from V and 0 from J; bases not matched to a gene: 15. Germline CDR1 and CDR2: LGHNA and YSLEER. This CDR3 spans 21 amino acids. The CDR3 region has the DNA TGCGCCAGCAGCCCGGGGTTTTTGGGTTGGACTAGCGGGAGCTCCTACAATGAGCAGTTCTTC. Its protein product is CASSPGFLGWTSGSSYNEQFF.

The gene calls are TRBV6-6 and TRBJ2-2; D may be TRBD2 (6 bases). Germline V gene data show CDR1 as MNHNY and CDR2 as SVGAGI (reference sequence). This CDR3 is 14 amino acids long. V lost 5 bases and J lost 5, with 12 bases in between. CDR3 protein: CASSQTRKTGELFF. Here the CDR3 DNA reads TGTGCCAGCAGTCAGACTAGAAAGACCGGGGAGCTGTTTTTT.

The chain is built from TRBV5-4 and TRBJ2-6; the D gene could be TRBD1 or TRBD2 (6 bases each). The CDR3 sequence is 16 residues long. Between the trimmed V and J ends, which lost 3 bases and 2 bases, there was a span of 12 bases. Germline V gene data show CDR1 as SGHNT and CDR2 as YYREEE (reference sequence). CDR3 loop: CASSSLRGAGANVLTF. The CDR3 DNA reads as TGTGCCAGCAGCTCGTTGAGGGGGGCTGGGGCCAACGTCCTGACTTTC.

The chain has TRBV11-2 and TRBJ1-2, with D possibly being TRBD1 (6 bases). Germline V gene data show CDR1 as SGHAT and CDR2 as FQNNGV. V lost 0 bases, J lost 1 base, and 9 bases lay in between. The CDR3 runs to 15 residues. The CDR3 nucleotides read TGTGCCAGCAGCTTAGAGGCAGGGGTTAACTATGGCTACACCTTC. This encodes CASSLEAGVNYGYTF.

The gene calls are TRBV27 and TRBJ2-1; maybe TRBD2 (5 bases). V was clipped by 6 bases and J by 6 bases, with 12 bases between them. The CDR3 loop spans 13 amino acids. CDR1 is MNHEY, CDR2 SMNVEV, per germline (reference sequence). In nucleotides, the CDR3 is TGTGCCAGCAGGGGGAGTGGCAGCAATGAGCAGTTCTTC. Its translation: CASRGSGSNEQFF.